The 18 T cell receptor beta chains presented below share a single source sample, sequenced in a study of cytomegalovirus exposure and HLA in healthy donors. Produced via immunoSEQ multiplex PCR; TCRdb's table is partial and in-frame only. The sample has some 170,000 clones; around nine tenths are singletons. Sequencing was performed on PBMCs. Receptor source: a young man in good health and CMV-seropositive.

To note about this clone: One end of the junction does not line up with germline, which may come from a read error. V and J are TRBV7-7 and TRBJ2-1; 13 bases align to TRBD2. The CDR3 contains 15 residues. Germline CDR1 and CDR2: SSHAT and FNYEAQ (reference sequence). The CDR3 protein is CASSSGTSGMDEQFF. CDR3 nucleotides: TGTGCTAGCAGCTCCGGGACTAGCGGGATGGATGAGCAGTTCTTC.

The chain has TRBV4-1 and TRBJ2-1, with TRBD2 identical over 10 bases. The CDR3 runs 18 residues. CDR1 and CDR2 from the germline V gene are MGHRA and YSYEKL. Germline trimming cut 0 bases from V and 4 bases from J; bases unmatched to any gene: 9. In DNA form, the CDR3 reads TGCGCCAGCAGCCAAGAAAGCGGTAGCGGGAGGTCTTACAATGAGCAGTTCTTC. Encoded protein: CASSQESGSGRSYNEQFF.

The chain recombines TRBV10-3 with TRBJ2-3; 10 nucleotides agree with TRBD2. This CDR3 has 15 amino acids. Germline V gene data show CDR1 as ENHRY and CDR2 as SYGVKD. The V gene end was trimmed by 6 bases and the J gene end by 4 bases; junction bases not matched to a gene: 7. The CDR3 loop reads CAISSQREGSDTQYF. Here the CDR3 DNA reads TGTGCCATCAGCTCCCAGCGGGAGGGATCAGATACGCAGTATTTT.

This chain connects TRBV29-1 to TRBJ2-1; D may be TRBD2 (6 bases). The CDR3 totals 13 residues. Germline assignment: CDR1 SQVTM and CDR2 ANQGSEA. With 7 bases removed from V and 4 bases from J, the gap between germline ends came to 14 bases. CDR3 in amino acids: CSGAGRGYNEQFF. CDR3 DNA: TGCAGCGGCGCGGGCCGGGGGTACAATGAGCAGTTCTTC.

The chain joins TRBV19 to TRBJ2-7; 14 bases align to TRBD2. Trimming at V came to 5 bases and at J to 0 bases, leaving 6 bases not matched to a gene. The CDR3 totals 17 residues. The germline CDR1 and CDR2 sequences are LNHDA and SQIVND (reference sequence). CDR3 DNA: TGTGCCAGTAGTTCCGGACTAGCGGGGGGACGCTCCTACGAGCAGTACTTC. This codes for CASSSGLAGGRSYEQYF.

The chain links TRBV2 to TRBJ1-2; D is perhaps TRBD1 (5 bases). The V gene lost 6 bases and the J gene lost 7 bases, with 18 bases spanning the gap. Germline CDR1 reads SNHLY; CDR2 reads FYNNEI. The CDR3 has 14 residues. The CDR3 sequence is CASRFLDSPGGYTF. The CDR3 DNA is TGTGCCAGCAGGTTCCTCGACAGCCCGGGTGGCTACACCTTC.

This chain uses TRBV6-1 with TRBJ1-5; D unresolved. Germline V gene lookup returns CDR1 MNHNS and CDR2 SASEGT. V shed 8 bases and J shed 0 bases, with 8 bases lying between them. The CDR3 runs to 13 residues. This chain's CDR3 is CASGGGSNQPQHF. CDR3 nucleotides: TGTGCCAGCGGCGGAGGTAGCAATCAGCCCCAGCATTTT.

The chain has TRBV28 and TRBJ1-2; TRBD1 aligns across 11 bases. The CDR3 sequence is 15 residues long. Looked up from germline, CDR1 is MDHEN and CDR2 is SYDVKM. The trim removed 4 bases at V and 6 bases at J, leaving 7 bases unmatched. The CDR3 spells CASSSSGQGDDGYTF. CDR3 sequence (DNA): TGTGCCAGCAGTTCGTCGGGACAGGGGGATGATGGCTACACCTTC.

The V and J genes are TRBV4-3 and TRBJ2-7; D possibly corresponds to TRBD1 (5 bases). V was trimmed by 2 bases and J by 1 base, leaving 12 bases between them. Germline V gene sequence: CDR1 LGHNA, CDR2 YSLEER. The CDR3 has 15 amino acids. The CDR3 here is CASSQLRQGSYEQYF. The CDR3 DNA sequence: TGCGCCAGCAGCCAACTTCGTCAGGGATCCTACGAGCAGTACTTC.

The chain uses TRBV27 and TRBJ2-7; possibly TRBD2 for D (6 bases). V was cut by 8 bases and J by 5 bases, with 28 bases left in between. Germline CDR1 is MNHEY and CDR2 is SMNVEV (reference sequence). This CDR3 is built from 17 residues. The CDR3: CASDGEYSWLAIDEQYF. The DNA of the CDR3 is TGTGCCAGCGACGGAGAATATAGTTGGCTAGCGATCGACGAGCAGTACTTC.

This chain uses TRBV10-3 with TRBJ2-7, with D perhaps matching TRBD1 (5 bases). The CDR3 length is 17 residues. V gave up 4 bases and J gave up 2 bases, with 21 bases separating them. Germline V gives CDR1 ENHRY, CDR2 SYGVKD. The CDR3 here is CAISVGAGPDDPYEQYF. The CDR3 region has the DNA TGTGCCATCAGTGTAGGGGCCGGGCCTGATGATCCCTACGAGCAGTACTTC.

CDR3 sequence (DNA): TGTGCCAGCAGTGTCTCTCGGCAGGGGATCACCTACGAGCAGTACTTC. Encoded protein: CASSVSRQGITYEQYF. The V call is TRBV6-1, the J call TRBJ2-7; D perhaps matches TRBD1 (6 bases). This CDR3 has 16 amino acids. Germline CDR1 is MNHNS and CDR2 is SASEGT. Trimming shortened V by 4 bases and J by 2 bases, and 18 bases separated the two germline ends.

The chain is built from TRBV6-1 and TRBJ1-2; the match to TRBD1 covers 9 bases. After removal of 8 bases from V and 1 base from J, the junction contained 5 bases not matched to a gene. This CDR3 spans 14 amino acids. CDR1 and CDR2 from the germline V gene are MNHNS and SASEGT. The CDR3 DNA reads as TGTGCCAGCGCCCGGGACAGGGTTAACTATGGCTACACCTTC. This translates into CASARDRVNYGYTF.

This sequence joins TRBV7-3 and TRBJ1-1; 7 bases align to TRBD1. CDR1 is SGHTA, CDR2 FQGTGA, per germline. The J segment lost 0 bases and the V segment lost 5 bases, leaving 3 bases of the junction unmatched. The CDR3 has 14 amino acids. CDR3 bases: TGTGCCAGCAGCCCGGGACAGATGAACACTGAAGCTTTCTTT. Translation: CASSPGQMNTEAFF. Full variable domain (missing parts from reference TRBV7-3 and TRBJ1-1): GAGVSQTPSNKVTEKGKYVELRCDPISGHTALYWYRQSLGQGPEFLIYFQGTGAADDSGLPNDRFFAVRPEGSVSTLKIQRTERGDSAVYLCASSPGQMNTEAFFGQGTRLTVV.

The V and J genes are TRBV30 and TRBJ1-1; D unresolved. V lost 4 bases and J lost 1, with 10 bases in between. There are 13 residues in the CDR3. The germline V gene has CDR1 GTSNPN and CDR2 SVGIG (reference sequence). The CDR3 nucleotides read TGTGCCTGGACGGGTCCCAAGAACACTGAAGCTTTCTTT. Amino acids: CAWTGPKNTEAFF.

The chain recombines TRBV27 with TRBJ1-2; 10 nucleotides match TRBD1. Germline V gene sequence: CDR1 MNHEY, CDR2 SMNVEV (reference sequence). Losses at the gene ends were 4 bases for V and 6 bases for J; bases not matched to a gene: 14. The CDR3 loop spans 17 amino acids. The CDR3 loop reads CASSSRPGQGLENGYTF. CDR3 DNA: TGTGCCAGCAGTTCGCGTCCGGGACAGGGGTTGGAGAATGGCTACACCTTC.

The chain couples TRBV28 to TRBJ2-3, with 11 bases identical to TRBD2. The CDR3 loop spans 17 amino acids. Germline CDR1 and CDR2: MDHEN and SYDVKM. Losses at the gene ends were 5 bases for V and 1 base for J; bases not matched to a gene: 8. The CDR3 loop is CASSPPRTSGRTDTQYF. In nucleotides, the CDR3 is TGTGCCAGCAGTCCCCCCCGGACTAGCGGGCGCACAGATACGCAGTATTTT.

The V gene is TRBV7-9, the J gene TRBJ2-1; D is unclear. There are 12 residues in the CDR3. In germline, CDR1 is SEHNR, CDR2 FQNEAQ (reference sequence). V lost 5 bases and J lost 8, with 10 bases in between. CDR3 amino acids: CASSDLKYEQFF. The DNA of the CDR3 is TGTGCCAGCAGCGATCTAAAGTATGAGCAGTTCTTC.